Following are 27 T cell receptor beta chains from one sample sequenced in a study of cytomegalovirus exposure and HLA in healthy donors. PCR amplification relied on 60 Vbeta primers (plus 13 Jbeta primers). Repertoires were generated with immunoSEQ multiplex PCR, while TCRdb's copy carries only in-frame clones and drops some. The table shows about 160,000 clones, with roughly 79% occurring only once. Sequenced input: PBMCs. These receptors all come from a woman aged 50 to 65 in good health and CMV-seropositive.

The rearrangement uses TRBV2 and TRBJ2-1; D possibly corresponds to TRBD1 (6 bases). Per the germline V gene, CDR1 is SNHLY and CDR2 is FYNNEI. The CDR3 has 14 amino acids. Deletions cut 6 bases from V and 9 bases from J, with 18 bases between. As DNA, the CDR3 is TGTGCCAGCAGCCTTTCCTCACAGGGAAGTGAGCAGTTCTTC. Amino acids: CASSLSSQGSEQFF.

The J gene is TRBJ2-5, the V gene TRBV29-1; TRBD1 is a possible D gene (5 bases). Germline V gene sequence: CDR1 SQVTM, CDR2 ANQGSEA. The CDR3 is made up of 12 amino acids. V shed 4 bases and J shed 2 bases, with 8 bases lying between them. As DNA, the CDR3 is TGCAGCGTTGGACAGCTTCAAGAGACCCAGTACTTC. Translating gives CSVGQLQETQYF.

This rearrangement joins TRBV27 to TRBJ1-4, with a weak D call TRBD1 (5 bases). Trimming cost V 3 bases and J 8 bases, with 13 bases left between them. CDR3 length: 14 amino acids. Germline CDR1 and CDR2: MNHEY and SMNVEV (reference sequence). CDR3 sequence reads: CASSFTREQEKLFF. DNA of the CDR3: TGTGCCAGCAGTTTCACCAGGGAACAGGAAAAACTGTTTTTT.

The CDR3: CASSYLDRVYGYTF. The CDR3 DNA sequence: TGTGCCAGCAGTTATCTGGACAGGGTCTATGGCTACACCTTC. The chain is built from TRBV6-5 and TRBJ1-2, with 8 bases that match TRBD1. The CDR3 runs to 14 residues. Germline-derived CDR1 and CDR2 are MNHEY and SVGAGI. The J segment lost 4 bases and the V segment lost 3 bases, leaving 4 bases of the junction unmatched.

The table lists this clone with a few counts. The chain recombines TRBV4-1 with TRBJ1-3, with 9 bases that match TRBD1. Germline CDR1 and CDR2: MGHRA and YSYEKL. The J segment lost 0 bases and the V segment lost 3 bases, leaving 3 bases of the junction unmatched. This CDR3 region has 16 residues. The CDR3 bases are TGCGCCAGCAGCCACACAGGGGGCCTCTCTGGAAACACCATATATTTT. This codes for CASSHTGGLSGNTIYF.

In DNA, the CDR3 is TGTGCCAGCAGCCAATCCCAGGGGAACTATGGCTACACCTTC. Encoded protein: CASSQSQGNYGYTF. The J gene is TRBJ1-2, the V gene TRBV16; D possibly corresponds to TRBD1 (6 bases). V lost 0 bases to trimming and J lost 2 bases, with 7 bases between them. This CDR3 has 14 amino acids. CDR1 is KGHSY, CDR2 FQNENV, per germline.

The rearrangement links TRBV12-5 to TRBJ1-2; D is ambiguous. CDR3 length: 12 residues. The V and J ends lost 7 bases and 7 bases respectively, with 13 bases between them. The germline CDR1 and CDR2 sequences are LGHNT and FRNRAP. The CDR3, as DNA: TGTGCTAGTGCCCAGGAGGGAGCTGGCTACACCTTC. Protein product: CASAQEGAGYTF.

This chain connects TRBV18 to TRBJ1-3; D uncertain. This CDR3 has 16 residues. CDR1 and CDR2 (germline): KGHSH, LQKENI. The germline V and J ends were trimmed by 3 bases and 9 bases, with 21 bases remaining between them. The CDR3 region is CASSPNSRADGRTIYF. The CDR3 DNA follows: TGTGCCAGCTCACCGAATTCTCGAGCGGACGGACGCACCATATATTTT.

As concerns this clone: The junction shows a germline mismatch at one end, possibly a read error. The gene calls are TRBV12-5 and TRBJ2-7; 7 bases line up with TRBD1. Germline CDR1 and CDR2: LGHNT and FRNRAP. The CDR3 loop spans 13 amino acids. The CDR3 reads CASGLGQINYVNF. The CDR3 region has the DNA TGTGCTAGTGGCCTGGGACAGATTAACTACGTGAACTTC.

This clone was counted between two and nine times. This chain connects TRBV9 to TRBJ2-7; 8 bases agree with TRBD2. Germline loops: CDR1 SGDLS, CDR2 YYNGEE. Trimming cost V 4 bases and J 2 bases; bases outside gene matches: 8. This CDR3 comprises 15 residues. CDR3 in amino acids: CASSPPGGRPYEQYF. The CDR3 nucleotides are TGTGCCAGCAGCCCCCCGGGCGGGAGGCCCTACGAGCAGTACTTC.

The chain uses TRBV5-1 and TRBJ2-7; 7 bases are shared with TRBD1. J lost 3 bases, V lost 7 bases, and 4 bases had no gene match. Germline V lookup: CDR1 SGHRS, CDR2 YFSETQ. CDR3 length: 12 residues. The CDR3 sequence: CASAGTDYEQYF. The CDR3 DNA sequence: TGCGCCAGCGCCGGGACAGACTACGAGCAGTACTTC.

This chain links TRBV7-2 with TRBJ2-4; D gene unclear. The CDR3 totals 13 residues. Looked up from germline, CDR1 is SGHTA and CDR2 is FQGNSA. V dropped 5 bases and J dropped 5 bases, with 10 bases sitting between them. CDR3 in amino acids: CASSNTQQNIQYF. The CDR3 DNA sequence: TGTGCCAGCAGCAATACTCAACAAAACATTCAGTACTTC. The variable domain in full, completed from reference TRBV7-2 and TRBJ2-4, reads GAGVSQSPSNKVTEKGKDVELRCDPISGHTALYWYRQSLGQGLEFLIYFQGNSAPDKSGLPSDRFSAERTGGSVSTLTIQRTQQEDSAVYLCASSNTQQNIQYFGAGTRLSVL.

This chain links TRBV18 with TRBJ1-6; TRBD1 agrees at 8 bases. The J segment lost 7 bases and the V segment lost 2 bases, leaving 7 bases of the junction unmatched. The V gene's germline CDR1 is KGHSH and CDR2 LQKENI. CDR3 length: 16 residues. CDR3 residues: CASSPSKGQENSPLHF. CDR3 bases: TGTGCCAGCTCACCAAGTAAGGGACAGGAAAATTCACCCCTCCACTTT.

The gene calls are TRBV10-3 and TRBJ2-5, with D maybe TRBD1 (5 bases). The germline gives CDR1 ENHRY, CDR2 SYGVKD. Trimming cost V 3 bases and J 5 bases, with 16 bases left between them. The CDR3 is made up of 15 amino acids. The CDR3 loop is CAISDPGRVSETQYF. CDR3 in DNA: TGTGCCATCAGTGATCCTGGCAGGGTATCGGAGACCCAGTACTTC.

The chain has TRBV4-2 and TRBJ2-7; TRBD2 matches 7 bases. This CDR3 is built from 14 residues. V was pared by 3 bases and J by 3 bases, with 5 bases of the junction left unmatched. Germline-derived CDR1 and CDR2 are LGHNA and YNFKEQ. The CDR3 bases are TGTGCCAGCAGCCAGACGACTAGCAGCTACGAGCAGTACTTC. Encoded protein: CASSQTTSSYEQYF.

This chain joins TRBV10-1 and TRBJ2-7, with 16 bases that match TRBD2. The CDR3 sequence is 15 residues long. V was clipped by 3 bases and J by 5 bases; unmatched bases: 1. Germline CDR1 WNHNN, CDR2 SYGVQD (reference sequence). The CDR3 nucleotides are TGCGCCAGCAGTGACGGGACTAGCGGGAGGGACGAGCAGTACTTC. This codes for CASSDGTSGRDEQYF.

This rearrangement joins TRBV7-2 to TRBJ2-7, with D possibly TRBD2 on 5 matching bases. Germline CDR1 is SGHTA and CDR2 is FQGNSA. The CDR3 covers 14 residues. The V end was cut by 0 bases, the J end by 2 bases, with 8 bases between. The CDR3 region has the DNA TGTGCCAGCAGCTTAGCGTACGGGGCCTACGAGCAGTACTTC. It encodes CASSLAYGAYEQYF.

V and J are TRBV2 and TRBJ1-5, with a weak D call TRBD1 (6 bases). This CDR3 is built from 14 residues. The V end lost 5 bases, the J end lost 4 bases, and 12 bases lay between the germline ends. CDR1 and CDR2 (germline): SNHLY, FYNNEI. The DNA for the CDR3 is TGTGCCAGCAGTTCCGACAGGCTAAATCAGCCCCAGCATTTT. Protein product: CASSSDRLNQPQHF.

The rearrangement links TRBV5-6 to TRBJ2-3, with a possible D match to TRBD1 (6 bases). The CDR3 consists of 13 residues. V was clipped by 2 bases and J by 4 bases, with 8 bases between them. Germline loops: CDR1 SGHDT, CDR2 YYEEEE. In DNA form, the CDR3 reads TGTGCCAGCAGCTTTGGACAGCCAGATACGCAGTATTTT. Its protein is CASSFGQPDTQYF.

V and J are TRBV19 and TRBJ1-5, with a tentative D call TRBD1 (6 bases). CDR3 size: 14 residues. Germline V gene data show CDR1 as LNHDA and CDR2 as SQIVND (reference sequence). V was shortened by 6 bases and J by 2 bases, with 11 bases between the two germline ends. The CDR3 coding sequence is TGTGCCAGTAGCCCCAGGGGAGGCAATCAGCCCCAGCATTTT. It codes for CASSPRGGNQPQHF. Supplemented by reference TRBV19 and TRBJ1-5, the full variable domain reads DGGITQSPKYLFRKEGQNVTLSCEQNLNHDAMYWYRQDPGQGLRLIYYSQIVNDFQKGDIAEGYSVSREKKESFPLTVTSAQKNPTAFYLCASSPRGGNQPQHFGDGTRLSIL.

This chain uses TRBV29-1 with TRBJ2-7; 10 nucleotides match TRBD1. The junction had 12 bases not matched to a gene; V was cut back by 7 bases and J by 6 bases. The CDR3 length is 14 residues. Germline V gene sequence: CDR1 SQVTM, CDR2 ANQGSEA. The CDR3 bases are TGCAGCGCCCGAGGGGGACAGGGGAACGTCGAGCAGTACTTC. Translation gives CSARGGQGNVEQYF.

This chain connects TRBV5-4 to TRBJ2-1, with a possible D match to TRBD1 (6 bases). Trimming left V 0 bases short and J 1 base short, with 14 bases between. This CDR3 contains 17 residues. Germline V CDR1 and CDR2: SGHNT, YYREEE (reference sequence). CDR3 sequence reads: CASSLGGPRSSYNEQFF. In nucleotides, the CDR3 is TGTGCCAGCAGCTTGGGGGGGCCGAGAAGTTCCTACAATGAGCAGTTCTTC.

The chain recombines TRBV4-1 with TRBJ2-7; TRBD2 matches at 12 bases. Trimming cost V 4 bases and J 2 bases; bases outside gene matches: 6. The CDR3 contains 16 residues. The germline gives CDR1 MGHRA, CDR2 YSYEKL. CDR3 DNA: TGCGCCAGCAGCCTCCAAACTAGCGGGGGGCCCTACGAGCAGTACTTC. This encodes CASSLQTSGGPYEQYF.

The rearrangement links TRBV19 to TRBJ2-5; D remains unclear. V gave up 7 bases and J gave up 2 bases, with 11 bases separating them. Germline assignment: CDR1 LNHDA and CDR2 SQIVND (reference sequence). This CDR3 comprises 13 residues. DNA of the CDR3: TGTGCCAGTAAATCGGTGGTGCAAGAGACCCAGTACTTC. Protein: CASKSVVQETQYF.

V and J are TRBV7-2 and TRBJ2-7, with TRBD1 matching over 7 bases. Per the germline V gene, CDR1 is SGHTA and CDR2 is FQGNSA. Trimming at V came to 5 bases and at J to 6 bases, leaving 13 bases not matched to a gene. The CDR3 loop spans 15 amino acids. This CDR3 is CASSQQGMVSREQYF. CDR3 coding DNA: TGTGCCAGCAGCCAACAGGGGATGGTGAGTCGCGAGCAGTACTTC.

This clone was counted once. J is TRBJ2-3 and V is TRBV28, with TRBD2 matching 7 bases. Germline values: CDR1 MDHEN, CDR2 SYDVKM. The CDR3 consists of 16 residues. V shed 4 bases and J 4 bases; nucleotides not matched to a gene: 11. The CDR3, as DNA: TGTGCCAGCAGTTATATCGGGGGGACCCGGGCAGATACGCAGTATTTT. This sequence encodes CASSYIGGTRADTQYF.

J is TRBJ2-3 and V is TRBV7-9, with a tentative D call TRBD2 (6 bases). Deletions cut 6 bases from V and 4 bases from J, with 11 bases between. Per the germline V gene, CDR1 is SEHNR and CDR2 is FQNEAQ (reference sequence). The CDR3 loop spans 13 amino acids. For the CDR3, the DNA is TGTGCCAGCAGGCCGTGGGAGGCAGATACGCAGTATTTT. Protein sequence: CASRPWEADTQYF.